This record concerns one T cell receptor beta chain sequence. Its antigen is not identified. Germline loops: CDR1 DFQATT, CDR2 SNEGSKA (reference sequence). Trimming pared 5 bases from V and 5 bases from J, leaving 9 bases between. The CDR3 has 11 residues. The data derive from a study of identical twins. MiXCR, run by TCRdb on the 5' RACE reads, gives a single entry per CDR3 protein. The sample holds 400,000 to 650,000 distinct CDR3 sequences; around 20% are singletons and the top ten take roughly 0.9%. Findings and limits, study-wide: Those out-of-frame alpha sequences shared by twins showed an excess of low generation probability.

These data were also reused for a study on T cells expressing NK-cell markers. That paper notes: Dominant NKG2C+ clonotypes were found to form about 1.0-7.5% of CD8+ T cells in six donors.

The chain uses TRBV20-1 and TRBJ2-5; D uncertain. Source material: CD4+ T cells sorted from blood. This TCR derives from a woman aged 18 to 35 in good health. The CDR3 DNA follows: TGCAGTGCTCTCTATGGGGAGACCCAGTACTTC. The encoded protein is CSALYGETQYF.